This TCR beta chain emerged from a study of cytomegalovirus exposure and HLA in healthy donors. Vbeta (60) and Jbeta (13) primers were used in the PCR. The repertoire was sequenced with immunoSEQ multiplex PCR; TCRdb's copy has only in-frame clones and lacks some. The sample comprises 110,000 to 150,000 clones, roughly 80% of which are singletons, and about 4.1% rests with the top ten. This CDR3 is 14 amino acids long. V dropped 5 bases and J dropped 3 bases, with 12 bases sitting between them. Germline CDR1 is LNHDA and CDR2 is SQIVND (reference sequence). Study-level results: Presence/absence analysis assumed near-uniform sequencing depth across donors.

About this clone: Its target is unknown.

This TCR came from a woman between 35 and 50 years old in good health and CMV-seropositive. The sequencing sample was made of PBMCs. The rearrangement uses TRBV19 and TRBJ2-3; perhaps TRBD2 as D (5 bases). DNA for the CDR3: TGTGCCAGTAGTTGGACTCACTCGACAGATACGCAGTATTTT. It yields the protein CASSWTHSTDTQYF. Variable domain in full (rest from reference TRBV19 and TRBJ2-3): DGGITQSPKYLFRKEGQNVTLSCEQNLNHDAMYWYRQDPGQGLRLIYYSQIVNDFQKGDIAEGYSVSREKKESFPLTVTSAQKNPTAFYLCASSWTHSTDTQYFGPGTRLTVL.